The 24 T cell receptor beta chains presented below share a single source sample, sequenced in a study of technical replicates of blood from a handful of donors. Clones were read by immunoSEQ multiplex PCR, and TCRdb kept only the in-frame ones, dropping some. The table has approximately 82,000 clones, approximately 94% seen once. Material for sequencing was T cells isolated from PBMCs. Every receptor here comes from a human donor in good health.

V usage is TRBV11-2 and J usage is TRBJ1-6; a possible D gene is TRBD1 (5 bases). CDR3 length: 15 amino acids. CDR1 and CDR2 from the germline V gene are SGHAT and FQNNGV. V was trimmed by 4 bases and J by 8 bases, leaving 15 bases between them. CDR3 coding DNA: TGTGCCAGCAGCTCAGGGTATAGGGCTGATTCACCCCTCCACTTT. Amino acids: CASSSGYRADSPLHF.

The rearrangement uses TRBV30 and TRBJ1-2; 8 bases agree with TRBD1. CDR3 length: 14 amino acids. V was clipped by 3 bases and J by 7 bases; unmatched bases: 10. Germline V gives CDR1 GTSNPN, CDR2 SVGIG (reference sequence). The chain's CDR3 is CAWSRETGVSGYTF. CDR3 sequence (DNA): TGTGCCTGGAGCAGGGAGACAGGGGTTTCTGGCTACACCTTC.

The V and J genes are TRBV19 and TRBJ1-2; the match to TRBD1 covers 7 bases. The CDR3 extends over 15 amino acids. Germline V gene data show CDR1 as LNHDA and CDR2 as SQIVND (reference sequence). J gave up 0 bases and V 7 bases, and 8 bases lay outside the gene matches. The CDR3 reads CASKKGQGANYGYTF. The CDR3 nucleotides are TGTGCCAGTAAGAAGGGCCAGGGGGCTAACTATGGCTACACCTTC.

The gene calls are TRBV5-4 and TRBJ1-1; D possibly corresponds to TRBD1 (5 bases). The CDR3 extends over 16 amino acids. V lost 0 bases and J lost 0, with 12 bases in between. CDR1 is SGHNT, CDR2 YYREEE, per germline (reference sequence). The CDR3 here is CASSLGQRQMNTEAFF. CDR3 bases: TGTGCCAGCAGCTTGGGTCAGCGACAGATGAACACTGAAGCTTTCTTT. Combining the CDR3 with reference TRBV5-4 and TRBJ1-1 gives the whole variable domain ETGVTQSPTHLIKTRGQQVTLRCSSQSGHNTVSWYQQALGQGPQFIFQYYREEENGRGNFPPRFSGLQFPNYSSELNVNALELDDSALYLCASSLGQRQMNTEAFFGQGTRLTVV.

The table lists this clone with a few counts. The CDR3 DNA follows: TGTGCCGCCAGTAGACAGGCTAAGCAGTACTTC. This translates into CAASRQAKQYF. The chain joins TRBV2 to TRBJ2-7, with D possibly being TRBD1 (6 bases). Germline V gene lookup returns CDR1 SNHLY and CDR2 FYNNEI. V lost 11 bases and J lost 8, with 16 bases in between. The CDR3 runs to 11 residues.

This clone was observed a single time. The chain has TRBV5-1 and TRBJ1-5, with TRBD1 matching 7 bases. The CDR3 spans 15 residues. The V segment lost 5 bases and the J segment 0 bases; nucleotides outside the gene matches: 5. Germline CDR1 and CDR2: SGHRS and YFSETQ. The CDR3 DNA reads TGCGCCAGCAGACGGGACAGTGATAGCAATCAGCCCCAGCATTTT. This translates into CASRRDSDSNQPQHF.

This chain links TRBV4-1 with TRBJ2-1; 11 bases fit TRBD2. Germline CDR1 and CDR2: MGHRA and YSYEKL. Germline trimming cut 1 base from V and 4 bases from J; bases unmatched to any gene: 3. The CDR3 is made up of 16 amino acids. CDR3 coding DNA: TGCGCCAGCAGCCAAGCCGGGACTAGCGGATACAATGAGCAGTTCTTC. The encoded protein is CASSQAGTSGYNEQFF.

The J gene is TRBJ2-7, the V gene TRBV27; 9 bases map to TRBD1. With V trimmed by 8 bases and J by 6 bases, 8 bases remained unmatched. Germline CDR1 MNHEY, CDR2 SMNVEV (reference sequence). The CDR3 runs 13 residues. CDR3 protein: CASAPGTGTEQYF. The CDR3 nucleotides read TGTGCCAGCGCACCCGGGACAGGGACCGAGCAGTACTTC.

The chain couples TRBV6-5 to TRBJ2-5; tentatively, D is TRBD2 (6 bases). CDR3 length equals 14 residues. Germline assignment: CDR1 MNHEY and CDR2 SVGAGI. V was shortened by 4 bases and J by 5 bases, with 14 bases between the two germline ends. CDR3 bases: TGTGCCAGCAGTTCCCCGATAGGGAGGGAGACCCAGTACTTC. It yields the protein CASSSPIGRETQYF.

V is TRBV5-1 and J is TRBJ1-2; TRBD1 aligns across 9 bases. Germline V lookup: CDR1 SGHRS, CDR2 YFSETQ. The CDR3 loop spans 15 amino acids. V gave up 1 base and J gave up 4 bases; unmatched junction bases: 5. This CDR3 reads CASSLTPGQGYGYTF. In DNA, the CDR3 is TGCGCCAGCAGCTTGACACCGGGACAGGGCTATGGCTACACCTTC.

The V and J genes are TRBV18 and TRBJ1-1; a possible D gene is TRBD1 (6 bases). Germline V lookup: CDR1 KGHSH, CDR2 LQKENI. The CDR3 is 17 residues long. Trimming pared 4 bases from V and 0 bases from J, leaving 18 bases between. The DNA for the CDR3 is TGTGCCAGCTCACTTCCGGGACACCCTCCCGTGAACACTGAAGCTTTCTTT. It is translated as CASSLPGHPPVNTEAFF.

Here the CDR3 DNA reads TGTGCCAGCAGTTCGGTATGGACAGGGGCGAATAACTATGGCTACACCTTC. Translating gives CASSSVWTGANNYGYTF. The V call is TRBV27, the J call TRBJ1-2; TRBD1 aligns across 9 bases. Germline V CDR1 and CDR2: MNHEY, SMNVEV (reference sequence). Trimming cost V 4 bases and J 1 base; bases outside gene matches: 10. The CDR3 loop spans 17 amino acids.

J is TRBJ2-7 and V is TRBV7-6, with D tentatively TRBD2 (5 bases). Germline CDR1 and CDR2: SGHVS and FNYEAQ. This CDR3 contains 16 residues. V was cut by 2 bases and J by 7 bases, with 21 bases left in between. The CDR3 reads CASSLRGLPNSREQYF. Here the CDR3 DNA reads TGTGCCAGCAGCTTACGCGGACTCCCGAACTCGAGGGAGCAGTACTTC.

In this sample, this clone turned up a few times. The DNA of the CDR3 is TGTGCCAGCATTCCCTCCAGGGGGTCAGGGGAGACCCAGTACTTC. Residues: CASIPSRGSGETQYF. The gene calls are TRBV6-5 and TRBJ2-5; 7 bases match TRBD1. Germline V gene sequence: CDR1 MNHEY, CDR2 SVGAGI. This CDR3 spans 15 amino acids. Trimming at V came to 7 bases and at J to 5 bases, leaving 13 bases not matched to a gene.

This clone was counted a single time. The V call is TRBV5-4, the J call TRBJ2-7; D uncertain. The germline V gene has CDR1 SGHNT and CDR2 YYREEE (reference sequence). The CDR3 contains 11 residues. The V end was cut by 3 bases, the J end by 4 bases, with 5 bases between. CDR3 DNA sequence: TGTGCCAGCAGCTCTTCTTACGAGCAGTACTTC. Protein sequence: CASSSSYEQYF.

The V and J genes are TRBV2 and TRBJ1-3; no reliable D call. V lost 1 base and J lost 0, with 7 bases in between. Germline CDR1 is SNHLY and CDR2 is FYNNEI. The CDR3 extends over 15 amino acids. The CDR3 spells CASSEGHRSGNTIYF. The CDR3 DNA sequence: TGTGCCAGCAGTGAAGGACACCGCTCTGGAAACACCATATATTTT. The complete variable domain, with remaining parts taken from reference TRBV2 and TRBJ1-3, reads EPEVTQTPSHQVTQMGQEVILRCVPISNHLYFYWYRQILGQKVEFLVSFYNNEISEKSEIFDDQFSVERPDGSNFTLKIRSTKLEDSAMYFCASSEGHRSGNTIYFGEGSWLTVV.

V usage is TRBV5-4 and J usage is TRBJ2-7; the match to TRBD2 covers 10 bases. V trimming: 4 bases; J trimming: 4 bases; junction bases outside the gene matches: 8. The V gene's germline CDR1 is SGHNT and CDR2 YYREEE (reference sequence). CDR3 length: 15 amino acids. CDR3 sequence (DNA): TGTGCCAGCAGCCCAACCGGGACTAGCGAGTACGAGCAGTACTTC. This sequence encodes CASSPTGTSEYEQYF.

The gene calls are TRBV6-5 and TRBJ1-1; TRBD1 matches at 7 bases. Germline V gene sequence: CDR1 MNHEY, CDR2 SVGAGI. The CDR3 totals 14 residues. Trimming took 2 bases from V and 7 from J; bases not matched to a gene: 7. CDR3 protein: CASSYATGVLEAFF. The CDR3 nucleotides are TGTGCCAGCAGTTACGCCACAGGGGTTCTTGAAGCTTTCTTT.

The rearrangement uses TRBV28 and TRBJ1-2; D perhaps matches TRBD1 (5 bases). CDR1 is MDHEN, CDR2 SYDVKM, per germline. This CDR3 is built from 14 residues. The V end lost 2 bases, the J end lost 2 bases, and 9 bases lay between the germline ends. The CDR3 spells CASSLPDRNYGYTF. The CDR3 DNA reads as TGTGCCAGCAGTTTACCAGACAGAAACTATGGCTACACCTTC.

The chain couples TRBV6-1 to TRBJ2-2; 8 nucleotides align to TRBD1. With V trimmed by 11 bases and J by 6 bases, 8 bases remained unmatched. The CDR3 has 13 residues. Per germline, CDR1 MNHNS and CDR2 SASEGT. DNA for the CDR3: TGTGCCGGAAGGACAGGGATGGCCGGGGAGCTGTTTTTT. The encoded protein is CAGRTGMAGELFF.

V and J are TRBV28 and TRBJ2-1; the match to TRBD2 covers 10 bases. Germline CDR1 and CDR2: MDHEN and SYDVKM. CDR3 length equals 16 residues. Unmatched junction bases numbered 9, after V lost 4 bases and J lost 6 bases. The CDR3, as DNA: TGTGCCAGCAGTTCCCCCTCGGGACTAGCGACCAATGAGCAGTTCTTC. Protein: CASSSPSGLATNEQFF.

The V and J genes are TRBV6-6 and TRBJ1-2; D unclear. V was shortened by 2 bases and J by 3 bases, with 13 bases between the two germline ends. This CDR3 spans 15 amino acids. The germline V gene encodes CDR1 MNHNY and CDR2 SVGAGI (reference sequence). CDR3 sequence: CASSYAPNRDYGYTF. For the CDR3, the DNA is TGTGCCAGCAGTTACGCTCCAAACCGGGACTATGGCTACACCTTC.

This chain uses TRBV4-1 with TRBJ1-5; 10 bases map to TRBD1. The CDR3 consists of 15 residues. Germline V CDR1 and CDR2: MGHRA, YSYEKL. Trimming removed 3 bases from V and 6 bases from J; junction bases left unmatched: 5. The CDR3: CASSHAGTGVQPQHF. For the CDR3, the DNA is TGCGCCAGCAGCCACGCAGGGACAGGGGTTCAGCCCCAGCATTTT.

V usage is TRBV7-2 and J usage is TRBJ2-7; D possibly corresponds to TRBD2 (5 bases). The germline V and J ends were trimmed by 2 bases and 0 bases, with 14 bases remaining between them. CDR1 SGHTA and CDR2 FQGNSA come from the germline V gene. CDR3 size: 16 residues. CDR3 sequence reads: CASSLSAGGRSYEQYF. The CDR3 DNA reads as TGTGCCAGCAGCTTATCAGCAGGAGGTCGCTCCTACGAGCAGTACTTC.